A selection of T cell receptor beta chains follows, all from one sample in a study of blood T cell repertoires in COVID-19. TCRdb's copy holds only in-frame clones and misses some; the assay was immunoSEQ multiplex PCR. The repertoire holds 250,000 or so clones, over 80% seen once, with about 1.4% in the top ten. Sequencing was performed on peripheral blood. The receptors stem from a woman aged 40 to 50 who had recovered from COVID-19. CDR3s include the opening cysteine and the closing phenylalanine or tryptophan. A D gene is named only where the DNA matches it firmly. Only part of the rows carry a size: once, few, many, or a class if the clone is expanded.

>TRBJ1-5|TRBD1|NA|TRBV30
TGTGCCTGGAGTGTACAGCGCAGGGGGGATCAGCCCCAGCATTTT
CAWSVQRRGDQPQHF
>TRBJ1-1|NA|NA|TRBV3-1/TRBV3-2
TGTGCCAGCAGCCAAGGTCAGTCGGCTTTCTTT
CASSQGQSAFF
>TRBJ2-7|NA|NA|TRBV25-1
TGTGCCAGCAGTGATTTTTCCAGGGGTGGGAACGAGCAGTACTTC
CASSDFSRGGNEQYF
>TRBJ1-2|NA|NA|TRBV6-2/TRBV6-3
TGTGCCAGCAGTTACCCACCGGTGAGCCGCTATGGCTACACCTTC
CASSYPPVSRYGYTF
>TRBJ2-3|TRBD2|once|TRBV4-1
TGCGCCAGCAGCCCAAACCGACTAGCGGGGTCCGGAGATACGCAGTATTTT
CASSPNRLAGSGDTQYF
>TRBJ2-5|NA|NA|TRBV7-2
TGTGCCAGCAGCTTACGGGACCGGGGGGCCCGGGGCCCCCAAGAGACCCAGTACTTC
CASSLRDRGARGPQETQYF
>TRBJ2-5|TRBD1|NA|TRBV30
TGTGCCTGGACTACAGGGGGCGCGGGAGAGACCCAGTACTTC
CAWTTGGAGETQYF
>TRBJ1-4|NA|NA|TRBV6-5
TGTGCCAGCAGTCTACAGGGAGCTAATGAAAAACTGTTTTTT
CASSLQGANEKLFF
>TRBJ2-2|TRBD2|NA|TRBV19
TGTGCCAGTAGTATACGGAGCGGGGGACCAATAGGCACCGGGGAGCTGTTTTTT
CASSIRSGGPIGTGELFF
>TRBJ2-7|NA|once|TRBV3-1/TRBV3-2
TGTGCCAGCAGCTCCCGACAGGGAGGCTACGAGCAGTACTTC
CASSSRQGGYEQYF
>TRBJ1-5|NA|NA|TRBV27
TGTGCCAGCAGTTTATATTCGGCGGGTTCAAATCAGCCCCAGCATTTT
CASSLYSAGSNQPQHF
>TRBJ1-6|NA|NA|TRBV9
TGTGCCAGCAGCCCCCTCGGCGGGGGAGTTGGGAATTCACCCCTCCACTTT
CASSPLGGGVGNSPLHF
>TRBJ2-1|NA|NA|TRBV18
TGTGCCAGCTCACCAACAGGCGGGGTCTACAATGAGCAGTTCTTC
CASSPTGGVYNEQFF
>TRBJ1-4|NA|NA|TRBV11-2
TGTGCCAGCAGCCCCCGGAGGGTAGGAGAAAAACTGTTTTTT
CASSPRRVGEKLFF
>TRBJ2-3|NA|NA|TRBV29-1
TGCAGCGCTGACCCCTTGGCCGGGGGCACAGATACGCAGTATTTT
CSADPLAGGTDTQYF
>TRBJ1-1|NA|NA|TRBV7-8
TGTGCCAGCAGCTTCGCTTTAGGGGAAATTGGCACTGAAGCTTTCTTT
CASSFALGEIGTEAFF
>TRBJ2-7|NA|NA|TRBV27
TGTGCCAGCAGTTTCGTAGGGGCGGACGAGCAGTACTTC
CASSFVGADEQYF
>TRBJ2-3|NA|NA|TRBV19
TGTGCCAGTAGTACTCTAGGCACAGATACGCAGTATTTT
CASSTLGTDTQYF
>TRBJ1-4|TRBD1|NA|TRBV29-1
TGCAGCGTCCGGGACAGGGGGCAGACTAATGAAAAACTGTTTTTT
CSVRDRGQTNEKLFF
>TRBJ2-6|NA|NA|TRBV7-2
TGTGCCAGCAGCACGGGTCCCGGGGCCAACGTCCTGACTTTC
CASSTGPGANVLTF
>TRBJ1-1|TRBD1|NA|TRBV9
TGTGCCAGCAGCCCCCGACAGGGGCTTACGAGGGCTTTCTTT
CASSPRQGLTRAFF
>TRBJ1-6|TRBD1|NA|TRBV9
TGTGCCAGCAGCGTAGGGGACAGCTATTCACCCCTCCACTTT
CASSVGDSYSPLHF
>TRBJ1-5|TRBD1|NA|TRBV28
TGTGCCAGCAGTACAGGGGTTAATCAGCCCCAGCATTTT
CASSTGVNQPQHF
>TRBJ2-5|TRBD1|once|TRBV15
TGTGCCACCAGCAGACGTATTACAGGGGGCGCTGAGACCCAGTACTTC
CATSRRITGGAETQYF
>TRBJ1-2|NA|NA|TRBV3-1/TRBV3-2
TGTGCCAGCAGCCTCGGACCAACAGGGCCTTATGGCTACACCTTC
CASSLGPTGPYGYTF
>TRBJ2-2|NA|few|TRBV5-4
TGTGCCAGCAGCTTGGAGGTAGGGGGACCAAGCTTCACCGGGGAGCTGTTTTTT
CASSLEVGGPSFTGELFF
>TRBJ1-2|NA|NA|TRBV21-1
TGTGCCAGCAGCACAAGGGACAGGGGGGCGTCATGGGGCTATGGCTACACCTTC
CASSTRDRGASWGYGYTF
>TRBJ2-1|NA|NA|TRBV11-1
TGTGCCAGCAGCTCTACAGGGTACCGAGGAAATGAGCAGTTCTTC
CASSSTGYRGNEQFF
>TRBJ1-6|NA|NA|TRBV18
TGTGCCAGCTCACCAACTCAGGGCCTTCATTCACCCCTCCACTTT
CASSPTQGLHSPLHF
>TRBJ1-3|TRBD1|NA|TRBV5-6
TGTGCCAGCAGCTTCGCCTGGGACAGGGATGGAAACACCATATATTTT
CASSFAWDRDGNTIYF
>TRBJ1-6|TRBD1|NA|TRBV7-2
TGTGCCAGCAGCTTAGTAGGGACAGCCTATAATTCACCCCTCCACTTT
CASSLVGTAYNSPLHF
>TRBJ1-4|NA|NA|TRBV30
TGTGCCTGGAGTGTCCCCGAGGAGGGGTGGAATGAAAAACTGTTTTTT
CAWSVPEEGWNEKLFF
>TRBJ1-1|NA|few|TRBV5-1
TGCGCCAGCAGCTTGATAGGGGACTCGAACACTGAAGCTTTCTTT
CASSLIGDSNTEAFF
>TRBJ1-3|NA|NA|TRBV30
TGTGCCTGGAGTGTAGCGGCAAACACCATATATTTT
CAWSVAANTIYF
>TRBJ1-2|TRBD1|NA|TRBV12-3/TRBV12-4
TGTGCCAGCAGGGACAGGGGGAACTATGGCTACACCTTC
CASRDRGNYGYTF
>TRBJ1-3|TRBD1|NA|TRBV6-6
TGTGCCAGCAGTTACTTGACAGGGTACTCTGGAAACACCATATATTTT
CASSYLTGYSGNTIYF
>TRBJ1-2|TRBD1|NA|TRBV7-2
TGTGCCAGCAGCTTTAGGGCAGGGGGTGACTATGGCTACACCTTC
CASSFRAGGDYGYTF
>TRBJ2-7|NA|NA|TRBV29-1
TGCAGCGTTGTAGGAGGGAGCTCCTACGAGCAGTACTTC
CSVVGGSSYEQYF
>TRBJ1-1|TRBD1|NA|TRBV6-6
TGTGCCAGCACCCCAGACAGGGGCATGAACACTGAAGCTTTCTTT
CASTPDRGMNTEAFF
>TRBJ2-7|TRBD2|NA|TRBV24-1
TGCGCTGGGGGGGGCTACGAGCAGTACTTC
CAGGGYEQYF
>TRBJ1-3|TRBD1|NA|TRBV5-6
TGTGCCAGCAGCTTGGGACAGGGCCTCTTAACCATATATTTT
CASSLGQGLLTIYF
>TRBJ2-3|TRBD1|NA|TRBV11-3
TGTGCCAGCAGCACGAAAAGCGACAGGGTCACGCAGTATTTT
CASSTKSDRVTQYF
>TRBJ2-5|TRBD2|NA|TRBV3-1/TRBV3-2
TGTGCCAGCAGCCAAGGGAGGACTAGCGGGGTTGAAGAGACCCAGTACTTC
CASSQGRTSGVEETQYF
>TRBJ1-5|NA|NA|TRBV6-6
TGTGCCAGCGGAGCGATACAGCCCCAGCATTTT
CASGAIQPQHF
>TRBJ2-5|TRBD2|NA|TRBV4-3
TGCGCCAGCAGCCAAGCTGTCGGACTAGAAGAAGAGACCCAGTACTTC
CASSQAVGLEEETQYF
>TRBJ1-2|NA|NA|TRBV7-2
TGTGCCAGCAGCCTACGGGGAGGGCCCTATGGCTACACCTTC
CASSLRGGPYGYTF
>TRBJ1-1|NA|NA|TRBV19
TGTGCCAGTAGTATAGATAGGAGGGGCATTGAAGCTTTCTTT
CASSIDRRGIEAFF
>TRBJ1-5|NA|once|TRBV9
TGTGCCAGCAGCGTGGCGGGGGGTCAGCCCCAGCATTTT
CASSVAGGQPQHF
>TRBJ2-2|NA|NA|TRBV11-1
TGTGCCAGCAGCTTAGGCGGATCGGGGGAGCTGTTTTTT
CASSLGGSGELFF
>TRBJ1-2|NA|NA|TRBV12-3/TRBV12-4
TGTGCCAGCAGTTTTGGAGGCGCCTATGGCTACACCTTC
CASSFGGAYGYTF
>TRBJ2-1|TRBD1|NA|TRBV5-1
TGCGCCAGCAGCTTGGGTGGGACAGGGGCAATCGGGGAGCAGTTCTTC
CASSLGGTGAIGEQFF
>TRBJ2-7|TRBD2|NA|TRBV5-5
TGTGCCAGCAGCTTGACTAGCGGGGACTACGAGCAGTACTTC
CASSLTSGDYEQYF
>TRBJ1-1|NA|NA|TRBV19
TGTGCCAGTAGTATCGGGGGAGGCACTGAAGCTTTCTTT
CASSIGGGTEAFF
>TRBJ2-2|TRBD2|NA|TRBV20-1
TGCAGTGCTAGTTCCGGGACTAGCGCCTACACCGGGGAGCTGTTTTTT
CSASSGTSAYTGELFF
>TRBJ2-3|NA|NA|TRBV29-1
TGCAGCGTTGAAGAGTCAGGGCGCCCAGATACGCAGTATTTT
CSVEESGRPDTQYF
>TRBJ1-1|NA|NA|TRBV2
TGTGCCAGCACCCCCAGCACTGAAGCTTTCTTT
CASTPSTEAFF
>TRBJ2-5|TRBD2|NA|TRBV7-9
TGTGCCAGCAGCTTAATCAAACCAACCCCTTCCACTAGCGGGGAGACCCAGTACTTC
CASSLIKPTPSTSGETQYF
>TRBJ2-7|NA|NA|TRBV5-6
TGTGCCAGCAGCAGATCCAGGGAAGGGGTGCGCTACGAGCAGTACTTC
CASSRSREGVRYEQYF
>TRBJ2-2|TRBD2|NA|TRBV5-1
TGCGCCAGCAGCCGAACCCCGGGACTAGCGGGGGGTCTGAACACCGGGGAGCTGTTTTTT
CASSRTPGLAGGLNTGELFF